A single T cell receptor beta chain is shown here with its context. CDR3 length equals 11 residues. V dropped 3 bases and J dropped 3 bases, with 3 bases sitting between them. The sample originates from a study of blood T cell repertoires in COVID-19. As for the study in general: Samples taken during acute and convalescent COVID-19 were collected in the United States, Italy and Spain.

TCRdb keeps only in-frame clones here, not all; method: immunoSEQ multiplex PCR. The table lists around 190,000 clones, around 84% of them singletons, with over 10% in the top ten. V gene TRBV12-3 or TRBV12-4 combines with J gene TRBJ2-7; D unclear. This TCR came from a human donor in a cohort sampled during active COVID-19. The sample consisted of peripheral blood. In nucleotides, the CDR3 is TGTGCCAGCAGTTTTAGCTACGAGCAGTACTTC. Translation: CASSFSYEQYF.